Presented here are 27 T cell receptor beta chains from one specimen sequenced in a study of cytomegalovirus exposure and HLA in healthy donors. Use of 60 Vbeta and 13 Jbeta primers characterized the PCR. Profiling relied on immunoSEQ multiplex PCR, and the TCRdb table lists in-frame clones only, not all of them. The sample records some 200,000 clones, 79% being singletons. The sample taken for sequencing was PBMCs. Receptors were obtained from a girl aged 5 to 17 in good health and CMV-seropositive.

The gene calls are TRBV5-4 and TRBJ1-2; the match to TRBD1 covers 9 bases. In germline, CDR1 is SGHNT, CDR2 YYREEE (reference sequence). The CDR3 extends over 15 amino acids. The trim removed 4 bases at V and 3 bases at J, leaving 7 bases unmatched. The DNA for the CDR3 is TGTGCCAGCAGCCCAGCGGACAGGGGAGACTATGGCTACACCTTC. The encoded protein is CASSPADRGDYGYTF.

The J gene is TRBJ1-1, the V gene TRBV5-1, with TRBD1 matching 9 bases. CDR3 length: 17 amino acids. CDR1 is SGHRS, CDR2 YFSETQ, per germline. With 3 bases clipped from V and 4 bases from J, the junction kept 13 bases outside the gene matches. The CDR3 protein is CASSSLVPGQGGTEAFF. CDR3 DNA: TGCGCCAGCAGCTCACTTGTCCCGGGACAGGGAGGCACTGAAGCTTTCTTT.

The rearrangement joins TRBV10-1 to TRBJ2-3, with a weak D call TRBD1 (5 bases). The germline CDR1 and CDR2 sequences are WNHNN and SYGVQD (reference sequence). V gave up 4 bases and J gave up 8 bases, with 10 bases separating them. This CDR3 region has 12 residues. CDR3 sequence reads: CASSGGVGTQYF. In DNA, the CDR3 is TGCGCCAGCAGTGGGGGCGTGGGTACGCAGTATTTT.

The chain uses TRBV6-1 and TRBJ1-1, with D possibly TRBD1 on 5 matching bases. V lost 6 bases and J lost 2, with 10 bases in between. CDR1 MNHNS and CDR2 SASEGT come from the germline V gene. The CDR3 runs to 13 residues. The CDR3 bases are TGTGCCAGCAGCCAAACAGGAAACACTGAAGCTTTCTTT. The encoded protein is CASSQTGNTEAFF.

The V call is TRBV12-5, the J call TRBJ2-2, with D tentatively TRBD2 (5 bases). The germline V gene has CDR1 LGHNT and CDR2 FRNRAP. The ends were cut back, 1 base at V and 4 bases at J, with 7 bases in the middle. The CDR3 is made up of 14 amino acids. The CDR3: CASGLGLSTGELFF. DNA of the CDR3: TGTGCTAGTGGTTTGGGACTATCCACCGGGGAGCTGTTTTTT.

The J gene is TRBJ2-3, the V gene TRBV7-2; 9 bases fit TRBD2. After removal of 5 bases from V and 6 bases from J, the junction contained 15 bases not matched to a gene. The length of the CDR3 is 17 residues. The germline V gene has CDR1 SGHTA and CDR2 FQGNSA. Here the CDR3 DNA reads TGTGCCAGCAGCCCTCCGGGGGGGCGGGGGGGCCTTGATACGCAGTATTTT. Protein sequence: CASSPPGGRGGLDTQYF. The whole variable domain, filled in from reference TRBV7-2 and TRBJ2-3, reads GAGVSQSPSNKVTEKGKDVELRCDPISGHTALYWYRQSLGQGLEFLIYFQGNSAPDKSGLPSDRFSAERTGGSVSTLTIQRTQQEDSAVYLCASSPPGGRGGLDTQYFGPGTRLTVL.

In DNA, the CDR3 is TGTGCCAGCAGTGAAACGGTCTCTGGGGCCAACGTCCTGACTTTC. Its translation: CASSETVSGANVLTF. This sequence joins TRBV6-4 and TRBJ2-6, with D uncertain. Trimming cost V 3 bases and J 0 bases, with 6 bases left between them. This CDR3 contains 15 residues. Germline V CDR1 and CDR2: MRHNA, SNTAGT.

This clone has a handful of counts. Other DNA variants within this sample encode the same CDR3. This rearrangement joins TRBV19 to TRBJ2-5; 10 positions agree with TRBD1. The ends lost 5 bases at V and 4 bases at J; junction bases unmatched: 1. The CDR3 sequence is 13 residues long. Germline assignment: CDR1 LNHDA and CDR2 SQIVND (reference sequence). CDR3 in DNA: TGTGCCAGTAGTGGACAGGGGGGAGAGACCCAGTACTTC. This codes for CASSGQGGETQYF.

There are a few counts of this clone. This sequence joins TRBV9 and TRBJ1-1; 12 positions match TRBD1. Germline CDR1 SGDLS, CDR2 YYNGEE. The V and J ends lost 0 bases and 8 bases, in that order; junction bases with no gene match: 11. The CDR3 sequence is 17 residues long. As DNA, the CDR3 is TGTGCCAGCAGCGTAGTTGGGACAGGGGGCGCAAAGGGGGAAGCTTTCTTT. This sequence encodes CASSVVGTGGAKGEAFF.

The chain carries TRBV7-2 and TRBJ2-2; D might be TRBD1 (5 bases). The CDR3 has 16 amino acids. CDR1 and CDR2 from the germline V gene are SGHTA and FQGNSA. V lost 2 bases and J lost 3, with 13 bases in between. The CDR3 reads CASSLWWQGDTGELFF. The CDR3 DNA reads TGTGCCAGCAGCTTATGGTGGCAGGGCGACACCGGGGAGCTGTTTTTT.

This clone was seen more than once but under ten times. The genes are TRBV7-8 and TRBJ2-1; 11 bases are a match to TRBD2. From germline, CDR1 is SGHVS and CDR2 FQNEAQ. CDR3 size: 15 residues. Trimming took 3 bases from V and 6 from J; bases not matched to a gene: 4. The CDR3 bases are TGTGCCAGCAGCTTTAGCGGGGGGGCTGTCAATGAGCAGTTCTTC. Amino acid sequence: CASSFSGGAVNEQFF.

The chain links TRBV27 to TRBJ1-2; the D gene is possibly TRBD1 (5 bases). Germline V CDR1 and CDR2: MNHEY, SMNVEV (reference sequence). The CDR3 is 15 amino acids. The germline V and J ends were trimmed by 6 bases and 3 bases, with 17 bases remaining between them. The chain's CDR3 is CASSSGFLSYYGYTF. The CDR3, as DNA: TGTGCCAGCAGCTCAGGGTTTTTGAGCTACTATGGCTACACCTTC.

This clone was observed once. This chain connects TRBV10-1 to TRBJ1-4; the D gene is possibly TRBD1 (6 bases). CDR3 length equals 11 residues. Deletions cut 11 bases from V and 8 bases from J, with 12 bases between. Germline lookup yields CDR1 WNHNN and CDR2 SYGVQD (reference sequence). This chain's CDR3 is CASRGPEKLFF. In nucleotides, the CDR3 is TGCGCCTCCAGGGGTCCGGAAAAACTGTTTTTT.

This clone was observed a handful of times. The V call is TRBV25-1, the J call TRBJ2-1; D is perhaps TRBD2 (5 bases). Germline loops: CDR1 MGHDK, CDR2 SYGVNS. The ends were cut back, 3 bases at V and 4 bases at J, with 19 bases in the middle. The CDR3 totals 17 residues. DNA for the CDR3: TGTGCCAGCAGTGACGGGGATAGGACTCCCATGTACAATGAGCAGTTCTTC. Protein sequence: CASSDGDRTPMYNEQFF.

This rearrangement joins TRBV4-1 to TRBJ2-5, with 10 bases that match TRBD2. With 1 base clipped from V and 5 bases from J, the junction kept 13 bases outside the gene matches. Germline values: CDR1 MGHRA, CDR2 YSYEKL. The CDR3 has 18 amino acids. Here the CDR3 reads CASSQGRASGGPGETQYF. Here the CDR3 DNA reads TGCGCCAGCAGCCAAGGGCGGGCTAGCGGGGGCCCCGGGGAGACCCAGTACTTC.

The rearrangement uses TRBV6-5 and TRBJ2-1; 11 bases agree with TRBD2. CDR3 length: 15 residues. After removal of 7 bases from V and 7 bases from J, the junction contained 9 bases not matched to a gene. Per germline, CDR1 MNHEY and CDR2 SVGAGI. The CDR3: CASKLSGGAGNEQFF. The CDR3 DNA reads as TGTGCCAGCAAACTTAGCGGGGGGGCCGGGAATGAGCAGTTCTTC.

V and J are TRBV5-1 and TRBJ1-1; tentatively, D is TRBD1 (5 bases). V lost 3 bases, J lost 1 base, and 10 bases lay in between. Germline CDR1 is SGHRS and CDR2 is YFSETQ. CDR3 length: 14 residues. Here the CDR3 reads CASSSRGENTEAFF. The CDR3 DNA reads TGCGCCAGCAGCTCCCGGGGGGAGAACACTGAAGCTTTCTTT. Using reference TRBV5-1 and TRBJ1-1 for the parts outside the CDR3, the full variable domain is KAGVTQTPRYLIKTRGQQVTLSCSPISGHRSVSWYQQTPGQGLQFLFEYFSETQRNKGNFPGRFSGRQFSNSRSEMNVSTLELGDSALYLCASSSRGENTEAFFGQGTRLTVV.

This clone was recorded a few times. The V call is TRBV9, the J call TRBJ2-1; 10 bases line up with TRBD2. The CDR3 extends over 14 amino acids. Germline V lookup: CDR1 SGDLS, CDR2 YYNGEE. Losses at the gene ends were 2 bases for V and 8 bases for J; bases not matched to a gene: 4. CDR3 DNA sequence: TGTGCCAGCAGCGTTAGCGGGGGGCCCTATGAGCAGTTCTTC. Translation: CASSVSGGPYEQFF.

This clone was recorded a few times. V and J are TRBV18 and TRBJ1-3; 8 bases match TRBD1. This CDR3 has 15 amino acids. Losses at the gene ends were 3 bases for V and 3 bases for J; bases not matched to a gene: 4. Germline lookup yields CDR1 KGHSH and CDR2 LQKENI. CDR3 DNA sequence: TGTGCCAGCTCACCGGACAGGGAAGGTGGAAACACCATATATTTT. As protein: CASSPDREGGNTIYF.

DNA of the CDR3: TGTGCCAGCAGGGACGGGCGGGGGGCGGTGACAGATACGCAGTATTTT. Protein product: CASRDGRGAVTDTQYF. This chain joins TRBV2 and TRBJ2-3; 8 nucleotides agree with TRBD2. Germline assignment: CDR1 SNHLY and CDR2 FYNNEI. This CDR3 is 16 amino acids long. With V trimmed by 6 bases and J by 3 bases, 11 bases remained unmatched.

The chain recombines TRBV2 with TRBJ2-5; TRBD2 agrees at 9 bases. Trimming removed 4 bases from V and 5 bases from J; junction bases left unmatched: 8. CDR1 SNHLY and CDR2 FYNNEI come from the germline V gene. The CDR3 is made up of 15 amino acids. The CDR3 spells CASSVAGATGETQYF. Written as DNA, the CDR3 is TGTGCCAGCAGTGTAGCGGGGGCGACCGGGGAGACCCAGTACTTC.

The CDR3 nucleotides are TGTGCCACCAGCAGCACAGGGCCGCACGCGTTTTTT. Translation gives CATSSTGPHAFF. The chain carries TRBV15 and TRBJ2-2, with TRBD1 as a possible D gene (6 bases). Germline CDR1 and CDR2: LNHNV and YYDKDF (reference sequence). The CDR3 runs to 12 residues. The V end lost 3 bases, the J end lost 16 bases, and 15 bases lay between the germline ends.

Comment on this clone: The sample carries other DNA sequences with the same CDR3. This chain uses TRBV30 with TRBJ1-5, with a tentative D call TRBD1 (5 bases). This CDR3 comprises 13 residues. Trimming pared 0 bases from V and 3 bases from J, leaving 6 bases between. CDR1 is GTSNPN, CDR2 SVGIG, per germline (reference sequence). The CDR3 region is CAWSVQDNQPQHF. The CDR3 nucleotides read TGTGCCTGGAGTGTACAGGACAATCAGCCCCAGCATTTT.

The rearrangement uses TRBV5-1 and TRBJ1-1; D possibly corresponds to TRBD1 (6 bases). Germline V CDR1 and CDR2: SGHRS, YFSETQ. Trimming shortened V by 1 base and J by 0 bases, and 13 bases separated the two germline ends. CDR3 length: 16 residues. This CDR3 reads CASSLLPGAMNTEAFF. The CDR3 nucleotides read TGCGCCAGCAGCTTGTTGCCAGGGGCTATGAACACTGAAGCTTTCTTT.

This clone was recorded once. The chain recombines TRBV7-2 with TRBJ2-2; 9 nucleotides line up with TRBD1. Trimming at V came to 5 bases and at J to 9 bases, leaving 10 bases not matched to a gene. This CDR3 has 15 residues. Germline CDR1 reads SGHTA; CDR2 reads FQGNSA. This CDR3 reads CASSEGQGHGWELFF. DNA of the CDR3: TGTGCCAGCAGCGAAGGACAGGGGCATGGGTGGGAGCTGTTTTTT. Drawing the rest from reference TRBV7-2 and TRBJ2-2, the complete variable domain is GAGVSQSPSNKVTEKGKDVELRCDPISGHTALYWYRQSLGQGLEFLIYFQGNSAPDKSGLPSDRFSAERTGGSVSTLTIQRTQQEDSAVYLCASSEGQGHGWELFFGEGSRLTVL.

The genes are TRBV27 and TRBJ2-3; TRBD2 aligns across 7 bases. The CDR3 sequence is 13 residues long. CDR1 and CDR2 (germline): MNHEY, SMNVEV (reference sequence). V lost 6 bases, J lost 2 bases, and 2 bases stayed unmatched. CDR3 bases: TGTGCCAGCAGAAGCGGGGCCACAGATACGCAGTATTTT. Translation gives CASRSGATDTQYF.

This chain links TRBV10-2 with TRBJ2-7, with D unclear. Trimming took 5 bases from V and 0 from J, leaving 8 bases between them. CDR3 length: 13 residues. Germline V CDR1 and CDR2: WSHSY, SAAADI. The chain's CDR3 is CASSSVSSYEQYF. CDR3 nucleotide sequence: TGCGCCAGCAGTAGCGTCAGCTCCTACGAGCAGTACTTC.